This TCR beta chain derives from a study of CD8 T cells in ankylosing spondylitis. Only a few counts were recorded for this clonotype. No antigen is known for it. Study-level results: Clones linked with disease were CD8+ and fairly uncommon in the peripheral blood. About eight highly homologous variants made up a TCR beta motif that seemed to typify ankylosing spondylitis blood. Earlier work had already found some motif variants in reactive arthritis synovial fluid and blood. In ankylosing spondylitis patients, matched synovial fluid reportedly showed significant enrichment of disease-linked clones.

The germline gives CDR1 MNHNS, CDR2 SASEGT. The CDR3 spans 14 residues. Trimming took 6 bases from V and 4 from J, leaving 14 bases between them. 5'-RACE, quantitative and with molecular barcodes, yielded the TCR beta libraries. MiXCR, applied by TCRdb to the 5' RACE reads, yields one record per CDR3 protein. The sample has hundreds of thousands of distinct CDR3 sequences; roughly 12% are singletons. The chain couples TRBV6-1 to TRBJ2-3; D might be TRBD2 (5 bases). The source of this sequence is a male donor with ankylosing spondylitis. Sequencing was performed on blood, either unsorted or a sorted T cell fraction (not recorded which). Here the CDR3 reads CASSRSSGADTQYF. In DNA form, the CDR3 reads TGTGCCAGCAGCCGGTCCTCCGGGGCAGATACGCAGTATTTT.